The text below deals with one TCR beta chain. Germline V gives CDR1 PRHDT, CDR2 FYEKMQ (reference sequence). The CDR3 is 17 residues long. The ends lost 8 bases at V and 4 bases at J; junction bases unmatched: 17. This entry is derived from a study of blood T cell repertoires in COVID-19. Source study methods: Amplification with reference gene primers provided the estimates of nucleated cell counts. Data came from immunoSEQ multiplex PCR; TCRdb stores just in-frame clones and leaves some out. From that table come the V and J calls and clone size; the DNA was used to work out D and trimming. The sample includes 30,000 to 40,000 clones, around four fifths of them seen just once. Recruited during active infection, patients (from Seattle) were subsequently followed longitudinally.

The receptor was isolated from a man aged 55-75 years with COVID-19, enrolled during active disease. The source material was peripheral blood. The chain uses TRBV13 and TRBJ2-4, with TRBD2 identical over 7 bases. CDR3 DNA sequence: TGTGCCAGCCAATCTCGGGACGGGGGGTGGCAAAAAAACATTCAGTACTTC. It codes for CASQSRDGGWQKNIQYF. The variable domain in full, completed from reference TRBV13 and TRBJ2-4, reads AAGVIQSPRHLIKEKRETATLKCYPIPRHDTVYWYQQGPGQDPQFLISFYEKMQSDKGSIPDRFSAQQFSDYHSELNMSSLELGDSALYFCASQSRDGGWQKNIQYFGAGTRLSVL.